This TCR beta chain was captured in a study of blood T cells in healthy people across ages. Next came a second PCR, run for about 6 to 12 cycles, which used a sample-barcoded 5' primer along with a J-beta primer mix. TCRdb reanalysed the 5' RACE reads using MiXCR and keeps one entry per CDR3 protein. This table has around 520,000 distinct CDR3 sequences, about 28% appearing once. Overall study findings and caveats: Diversity figures based on one million T cells were deemed too low. Significant beta diversity loss was already apparent by age approximately 42, declining roughly linearly.

The CDR3 extends over 14 amino acids. Trimming left V 4 bases short and J 0 bases short, with 7 bases between. Germline V CDR1 and CDR2: ENHRY, SYGVKD. This clonotype was observed once. Its specificity is unknown. This sample was also put to use in a study of T cells of mothers and their children.

The sequencing sample was made of blood. The genes are TRBV10-3 and TRBJ1-3, with D unclear. The receptor comes from a boy aged 2 to 10 in good health. The CDR3 DNA follows: TGTGCCATCAGTGGGGGTCGCTCTGGAAACACCATATATTTT. Encoded protein: CAISGGRSGNTIYF.